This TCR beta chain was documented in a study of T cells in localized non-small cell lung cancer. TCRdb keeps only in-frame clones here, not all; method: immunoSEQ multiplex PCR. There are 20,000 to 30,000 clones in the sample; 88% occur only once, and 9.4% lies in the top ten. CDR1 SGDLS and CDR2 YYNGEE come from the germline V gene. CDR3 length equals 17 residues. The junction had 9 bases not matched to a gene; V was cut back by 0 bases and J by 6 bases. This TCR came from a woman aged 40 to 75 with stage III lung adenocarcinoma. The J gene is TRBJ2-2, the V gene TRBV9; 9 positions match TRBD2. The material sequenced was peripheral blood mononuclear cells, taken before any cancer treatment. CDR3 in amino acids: CASSVVAAGGVPGELFF. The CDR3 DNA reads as TGTGCCAGCAGCGTAGTAGCAGCGGGGGGTGTCCCCGGGGAGCTGTTTTTT.